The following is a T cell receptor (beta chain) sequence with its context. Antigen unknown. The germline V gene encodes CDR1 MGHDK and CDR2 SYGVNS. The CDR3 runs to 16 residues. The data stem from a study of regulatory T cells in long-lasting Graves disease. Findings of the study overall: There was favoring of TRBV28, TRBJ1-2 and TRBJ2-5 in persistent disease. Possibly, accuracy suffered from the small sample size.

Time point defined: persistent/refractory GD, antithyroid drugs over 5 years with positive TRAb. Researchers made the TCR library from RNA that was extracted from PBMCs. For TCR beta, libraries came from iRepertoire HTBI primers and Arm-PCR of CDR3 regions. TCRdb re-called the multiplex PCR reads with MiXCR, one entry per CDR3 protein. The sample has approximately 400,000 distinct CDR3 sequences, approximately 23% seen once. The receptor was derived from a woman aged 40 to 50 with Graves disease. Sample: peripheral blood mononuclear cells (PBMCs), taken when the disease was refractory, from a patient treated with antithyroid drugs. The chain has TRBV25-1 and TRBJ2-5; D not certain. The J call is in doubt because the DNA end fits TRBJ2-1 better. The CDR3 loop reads CASSVTFSVVYNEQFF. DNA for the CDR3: TGTGCCAGCAGTGTAACGTTTAGTGTAGTATACAATGAGCAGTTCTTC.